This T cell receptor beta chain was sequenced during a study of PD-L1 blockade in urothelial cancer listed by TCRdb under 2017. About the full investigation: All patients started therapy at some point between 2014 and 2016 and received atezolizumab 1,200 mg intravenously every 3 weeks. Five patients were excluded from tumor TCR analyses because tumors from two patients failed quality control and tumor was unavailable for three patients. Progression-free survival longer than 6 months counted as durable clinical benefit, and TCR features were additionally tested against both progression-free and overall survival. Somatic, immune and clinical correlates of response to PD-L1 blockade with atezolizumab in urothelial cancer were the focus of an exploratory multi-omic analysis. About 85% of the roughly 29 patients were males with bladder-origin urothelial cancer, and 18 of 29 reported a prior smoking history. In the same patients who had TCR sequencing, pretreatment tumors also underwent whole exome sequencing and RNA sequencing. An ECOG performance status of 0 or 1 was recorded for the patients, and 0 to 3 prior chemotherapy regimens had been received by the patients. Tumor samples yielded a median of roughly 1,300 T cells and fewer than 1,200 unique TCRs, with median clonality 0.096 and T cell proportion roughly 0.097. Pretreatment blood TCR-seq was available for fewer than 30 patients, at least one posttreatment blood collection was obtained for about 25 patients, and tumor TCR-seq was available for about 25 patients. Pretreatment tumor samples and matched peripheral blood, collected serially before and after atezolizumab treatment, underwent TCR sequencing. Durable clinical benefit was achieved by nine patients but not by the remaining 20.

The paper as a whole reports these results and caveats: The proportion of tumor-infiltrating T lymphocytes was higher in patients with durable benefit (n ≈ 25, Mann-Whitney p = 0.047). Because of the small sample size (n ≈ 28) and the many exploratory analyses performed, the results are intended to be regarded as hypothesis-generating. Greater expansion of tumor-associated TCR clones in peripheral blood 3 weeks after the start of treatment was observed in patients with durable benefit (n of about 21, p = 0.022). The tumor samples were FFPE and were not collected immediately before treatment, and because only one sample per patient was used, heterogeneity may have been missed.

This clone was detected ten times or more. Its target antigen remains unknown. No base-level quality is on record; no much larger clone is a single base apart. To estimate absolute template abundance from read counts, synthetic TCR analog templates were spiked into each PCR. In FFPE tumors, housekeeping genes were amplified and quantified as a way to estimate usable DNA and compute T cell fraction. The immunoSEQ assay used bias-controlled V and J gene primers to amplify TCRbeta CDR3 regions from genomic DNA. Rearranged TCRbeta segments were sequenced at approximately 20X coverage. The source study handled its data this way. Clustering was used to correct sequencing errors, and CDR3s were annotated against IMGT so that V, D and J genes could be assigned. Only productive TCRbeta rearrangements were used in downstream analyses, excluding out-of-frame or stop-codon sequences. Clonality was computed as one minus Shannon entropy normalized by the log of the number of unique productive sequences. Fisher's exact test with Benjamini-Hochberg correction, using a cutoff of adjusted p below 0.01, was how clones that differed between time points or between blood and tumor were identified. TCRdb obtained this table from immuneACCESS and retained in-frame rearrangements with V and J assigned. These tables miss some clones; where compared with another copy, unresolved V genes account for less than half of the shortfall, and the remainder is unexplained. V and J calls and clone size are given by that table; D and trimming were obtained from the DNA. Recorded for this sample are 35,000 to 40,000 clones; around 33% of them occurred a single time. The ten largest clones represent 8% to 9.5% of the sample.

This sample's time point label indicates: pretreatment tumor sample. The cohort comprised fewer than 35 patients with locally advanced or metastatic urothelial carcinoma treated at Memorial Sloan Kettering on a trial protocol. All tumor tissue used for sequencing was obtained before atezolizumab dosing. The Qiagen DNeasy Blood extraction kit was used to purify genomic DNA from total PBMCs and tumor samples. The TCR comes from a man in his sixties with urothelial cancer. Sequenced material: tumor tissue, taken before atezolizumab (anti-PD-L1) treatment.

The DNA is TGTGCCAGCAGAGCCGGGACAGGGGGCTCCGGGGAGCTGTTTTTT. This gives the protein CASRAGTGGSGELFF. The chain joins TRBV6-8 to TRBJ2-2; the central 12 bases match TRBD1. The germline V gene yields MNHGY for CDR1 and SAAAGT for CDR2. Spanning cysteine to phenylalanine, the CDR3 consists of 15 amino acids. Just the 45-base CDR3 DNA is kept, in frame starting at base 1. Trimming takes 6 bases off V and 6 bases off J; junction bases not matched to a gene: 5.